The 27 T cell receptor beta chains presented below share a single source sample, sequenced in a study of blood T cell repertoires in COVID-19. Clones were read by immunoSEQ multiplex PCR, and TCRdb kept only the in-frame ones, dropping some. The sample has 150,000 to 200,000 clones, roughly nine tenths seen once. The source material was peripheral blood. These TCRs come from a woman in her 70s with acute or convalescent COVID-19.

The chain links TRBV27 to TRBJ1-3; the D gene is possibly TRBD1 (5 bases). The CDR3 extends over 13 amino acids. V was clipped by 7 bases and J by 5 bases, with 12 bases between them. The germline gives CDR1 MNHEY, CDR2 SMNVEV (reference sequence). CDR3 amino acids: CASKGRGRNTIYF. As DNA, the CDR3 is TGTGCCAGCAAGGGACGGGGGAGAAACACCATATATTTT.

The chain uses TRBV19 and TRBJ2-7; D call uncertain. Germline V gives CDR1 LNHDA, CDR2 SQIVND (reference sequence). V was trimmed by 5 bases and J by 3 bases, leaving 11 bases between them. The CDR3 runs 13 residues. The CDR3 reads CASSADTVYEQYF. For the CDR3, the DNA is TGTGCCAGTAGTGCAGACACGGTCTACGAGCAGTACTTC.

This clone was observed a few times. The CDR3 DNA sequence: TGCAGCGTCGAGGCGGACAGGGGGACTGAGCAGTTCTTC. This sequence encodes CSVEADRGTEQFF. The rearrangement uses TRBV29-1 and TRBJ2-1; 10 positions match TRBD1. CDR3 size: 13 residues. J lost 9 bases, V lost 6 bases, and 8 bases had no gene match. Germline CDR1 SQVTM, CDR2 ANQGSEA.

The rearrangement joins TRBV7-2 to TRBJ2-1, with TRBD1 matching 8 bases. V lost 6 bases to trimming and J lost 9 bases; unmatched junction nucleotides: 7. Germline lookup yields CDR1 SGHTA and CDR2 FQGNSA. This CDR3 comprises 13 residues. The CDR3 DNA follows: TGTGCCAGCAGACATACAGGGGGTAGTGAGCAGTTCTTC. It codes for CASRHTGGSEQFF.

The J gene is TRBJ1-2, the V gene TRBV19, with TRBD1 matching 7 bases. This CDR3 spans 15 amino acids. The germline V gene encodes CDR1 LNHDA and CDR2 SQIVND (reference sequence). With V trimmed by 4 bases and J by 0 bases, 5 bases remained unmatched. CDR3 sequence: CASSTTGVTNYGYTF. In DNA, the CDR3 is TGTGCCAGTAGTACCACAGGGGTGACTAACTATGGCTACACCTTC.

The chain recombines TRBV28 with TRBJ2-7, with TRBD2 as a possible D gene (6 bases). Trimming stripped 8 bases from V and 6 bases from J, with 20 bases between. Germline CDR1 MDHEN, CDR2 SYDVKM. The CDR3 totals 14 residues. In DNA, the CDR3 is TGTGCCAGCGCAGGAAGGAGGGTACGTCTCGAGCAGTACTTC. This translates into CASAGRRVRLEQYF.

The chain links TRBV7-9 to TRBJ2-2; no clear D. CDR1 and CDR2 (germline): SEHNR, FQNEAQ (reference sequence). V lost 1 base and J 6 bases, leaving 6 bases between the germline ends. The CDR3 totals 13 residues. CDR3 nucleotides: TGTGCCAGCAGCTTAGTCAATGCCGGGGAGCTGTTTTTT. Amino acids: CASSLVNAGELFF.

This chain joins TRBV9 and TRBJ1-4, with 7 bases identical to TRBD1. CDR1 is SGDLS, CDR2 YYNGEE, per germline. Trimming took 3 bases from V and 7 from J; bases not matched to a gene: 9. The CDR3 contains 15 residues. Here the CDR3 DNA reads TGTGCCAGCAGCGAGGCAACAGGGGTAGGTGAAAAACTGTTTTTT. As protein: CASSEATGVGEKLFF.

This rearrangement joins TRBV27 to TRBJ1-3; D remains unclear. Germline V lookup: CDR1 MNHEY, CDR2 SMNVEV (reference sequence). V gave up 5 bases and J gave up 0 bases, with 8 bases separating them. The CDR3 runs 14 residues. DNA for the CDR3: TGTGCCAGCAGTGTGGGGAGCTCTGGAAACACCATATATTTT. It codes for CASSVGSSGNTIYF.

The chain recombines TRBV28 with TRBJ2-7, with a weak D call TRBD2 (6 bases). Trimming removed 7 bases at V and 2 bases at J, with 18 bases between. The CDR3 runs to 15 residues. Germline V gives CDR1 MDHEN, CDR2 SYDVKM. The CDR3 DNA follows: TGTGCCAGCACCCTAGGAGGGGTTGGGGCCTACGAGCAGTACTTC. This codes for CASTLGGVGAYEQYF.

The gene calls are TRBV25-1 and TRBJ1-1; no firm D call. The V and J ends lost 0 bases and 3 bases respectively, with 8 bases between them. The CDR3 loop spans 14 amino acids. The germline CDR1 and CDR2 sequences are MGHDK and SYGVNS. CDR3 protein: CASSEYYGDTEAFF. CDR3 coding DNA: TGTGCCAGCAGTGAATATTACGGAGACACTGAAGCTTTCTTT.

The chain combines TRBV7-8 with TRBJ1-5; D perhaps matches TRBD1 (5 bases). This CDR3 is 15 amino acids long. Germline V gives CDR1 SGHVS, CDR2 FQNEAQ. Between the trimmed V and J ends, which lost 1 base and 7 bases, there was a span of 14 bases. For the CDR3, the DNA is TGTGCCAGCAGCTTAGGAGGGAGGCCAGGGCAGCCCCAGCATTTT. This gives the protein CASSLGGRPGQPQHF.

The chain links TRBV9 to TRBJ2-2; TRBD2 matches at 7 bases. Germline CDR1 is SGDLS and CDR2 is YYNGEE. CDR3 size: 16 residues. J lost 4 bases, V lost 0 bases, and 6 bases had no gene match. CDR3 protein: CASSVVAGVSTGELFF. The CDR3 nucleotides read TGTGCCAGCAGCGTAGTGGCGGGAGTTTCCACCGGGGAGCTGTTTTTT.

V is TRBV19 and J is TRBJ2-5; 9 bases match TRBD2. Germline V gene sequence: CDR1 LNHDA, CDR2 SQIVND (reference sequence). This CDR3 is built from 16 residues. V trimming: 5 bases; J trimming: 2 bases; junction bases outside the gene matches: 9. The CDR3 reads CASSLNAGGNQETQYF. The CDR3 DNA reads TGTGCCAGTAGTCTCAACGCGGGGGGGAATCAAGAGACCCAGTACTTC.

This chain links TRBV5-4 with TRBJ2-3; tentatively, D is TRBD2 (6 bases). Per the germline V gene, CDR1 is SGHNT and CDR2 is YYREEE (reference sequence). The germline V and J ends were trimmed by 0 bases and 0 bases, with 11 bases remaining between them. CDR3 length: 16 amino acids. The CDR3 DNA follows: TGTGCCAGCAGCTTGGCCCTTAGCGGCAGCACAGATACGCAGTATTTT. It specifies CASSLALSGSTDTQYF.

CDR3 region: CASSQPSGSRYNEQFF. The CDR3 DNA reads TGTGCCAGCAGCCAACCTAGCGGGAGTCGCTACAATGAGCAGTTCTTC. This chain links TRBV3-1 (or the pseudogene TRBV3-2) with TRBJ2-1; 10 bases fit TRBD2. Unmatched junction bases numbered 4, after V lost 2 bases and J lost 3 bases. CDR1 is LGHDT and CDR2 is YNNKEL in the germline V gene (reference sequence). The CDR3 spans 16 residues.

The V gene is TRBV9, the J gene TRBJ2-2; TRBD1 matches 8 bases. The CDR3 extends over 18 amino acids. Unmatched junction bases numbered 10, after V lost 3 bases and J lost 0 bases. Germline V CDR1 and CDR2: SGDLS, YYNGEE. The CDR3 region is CASSGRTGTGPNTGELFF. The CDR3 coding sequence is TGTGCCAGCAGCGGCAGGACCGGGACAGGACCGAACACCGGGGAGCTGTTTTTT.

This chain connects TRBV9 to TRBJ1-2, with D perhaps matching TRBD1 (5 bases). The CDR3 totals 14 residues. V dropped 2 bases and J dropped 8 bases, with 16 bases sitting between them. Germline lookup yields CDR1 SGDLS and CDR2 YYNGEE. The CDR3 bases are TGTGCCAGCAGCGTTGACCAGGGAGCGGGGGGCTACACCTTC. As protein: CASSVDQGAGGYTF.

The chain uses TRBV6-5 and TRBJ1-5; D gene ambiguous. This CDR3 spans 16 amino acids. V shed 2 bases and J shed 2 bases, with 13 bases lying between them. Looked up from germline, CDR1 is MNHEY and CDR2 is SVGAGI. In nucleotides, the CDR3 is TGTGCCAGCAGTTACGGTCTGGGGAGCGGCAATCAGCCCCAGCATTTT. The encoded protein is CASSYGLGSGNQPQHF.

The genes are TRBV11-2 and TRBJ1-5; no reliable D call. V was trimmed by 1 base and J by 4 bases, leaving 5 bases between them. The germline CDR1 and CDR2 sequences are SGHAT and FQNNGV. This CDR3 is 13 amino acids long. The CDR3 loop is CASSLGENQPQHF. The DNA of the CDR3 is TGTGCCAGCAGCTTAGGAGAGAATCAGCCCCAGCATTTT.

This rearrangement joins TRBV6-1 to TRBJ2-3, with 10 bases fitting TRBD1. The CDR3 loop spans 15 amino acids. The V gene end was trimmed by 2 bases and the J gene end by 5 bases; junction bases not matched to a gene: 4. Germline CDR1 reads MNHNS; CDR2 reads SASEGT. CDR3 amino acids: CASSERTGGRDTQYF. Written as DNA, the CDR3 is TGTGCCAGCAGTGAACGGACAGGGGGTAGAGATACGCAGTATTTT.

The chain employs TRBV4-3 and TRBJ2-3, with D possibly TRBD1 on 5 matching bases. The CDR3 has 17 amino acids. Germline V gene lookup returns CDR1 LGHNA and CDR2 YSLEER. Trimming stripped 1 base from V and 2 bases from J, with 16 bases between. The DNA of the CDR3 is TGCGCCAGCAGCCAAGTAGGGGTCCAGGGCATCACAGATACGCAGTATTTT. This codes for CASSQVGVQGITDTQYF.

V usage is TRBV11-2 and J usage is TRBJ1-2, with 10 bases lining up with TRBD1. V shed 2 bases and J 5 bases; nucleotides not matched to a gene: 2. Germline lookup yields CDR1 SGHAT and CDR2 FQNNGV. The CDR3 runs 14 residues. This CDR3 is CASSLRTGGYGYTF. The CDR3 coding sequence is TGTGCCAGCAGCTTAAGGACAGGGGGGTATGGCTACACCTTC.

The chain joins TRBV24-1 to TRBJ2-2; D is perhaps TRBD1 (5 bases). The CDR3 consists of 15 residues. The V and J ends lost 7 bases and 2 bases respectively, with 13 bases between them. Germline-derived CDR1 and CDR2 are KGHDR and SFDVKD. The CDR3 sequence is CATRGDVENTGELFF. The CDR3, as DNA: TGTGCCACCAGAGGGGATGTTGAAAACACCGGGGAGCTGTTTTTT.

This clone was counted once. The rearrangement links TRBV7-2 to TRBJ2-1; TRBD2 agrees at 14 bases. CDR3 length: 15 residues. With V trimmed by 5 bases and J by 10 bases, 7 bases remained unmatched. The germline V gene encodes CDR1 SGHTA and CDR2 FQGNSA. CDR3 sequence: CASSSGLAGGGEQFF. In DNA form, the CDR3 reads TGTGCCAGCAGCAGCGGACTAGCGGGGGGTGGGGAGCAGTTCTTC.

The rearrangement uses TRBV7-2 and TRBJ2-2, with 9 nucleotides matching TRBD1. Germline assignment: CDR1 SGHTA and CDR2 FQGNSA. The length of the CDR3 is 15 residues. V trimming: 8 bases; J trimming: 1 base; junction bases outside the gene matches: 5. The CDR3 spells CASSVGQGNTGELFF. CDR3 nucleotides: TGTGCCAGCTCAGTGGGACAGGGGAACACCGGGGAGCTGTTTTTT. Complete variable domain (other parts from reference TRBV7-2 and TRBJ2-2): GAGVSQSPSNKVTEKGKDVELRCDPISGHTALYWYRQSLGQGLEFLIYFQGNSAPDKSGLPSDRFSAERTGGSVSTLTIQRTQQEDSAVYLCASSVGQGNTGELFFGEGSRLTVL.

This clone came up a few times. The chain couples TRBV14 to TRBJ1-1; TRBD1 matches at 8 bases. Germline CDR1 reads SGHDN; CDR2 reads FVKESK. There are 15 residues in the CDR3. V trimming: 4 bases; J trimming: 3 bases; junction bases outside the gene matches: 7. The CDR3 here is CASSPLQGGDTEAFF. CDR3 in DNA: TGTGCCAGCAGCCCACTACAGGGGGGAGACACTGAAGCTTTCTTT.